This T cell receptor (beta chain) was identified during a study of pediatric ulcerative colitis. Overall study results and limits: Clonal expansions reduced rectal repertoire diversity in acute severe colitis. A couple of rectal CDR3 clonotypes occurred in all ulcerative colitis patients.

This CDR3 region has 17 residues. The germline V gene encodes CDR1 SGHRS and CDR2 YFSETQ. V was pared by 1 base and J by 10 bases, with 24 bases between. About this clone: Its matching antigen is unknown.

During colonoscopy, one to two rectal pinch biopsies were collected. Ulcerative colitis patients received no immunosuppressive medication before the diagnostic colonoscopy. The survey-level immunoSEQ assay was used. Assay: immunoSEQ multiplex PCR; the TCRdb copy retains only in-frame clones and omits some. The sample records about 40,000 clones, 65% to 85% being singletons. The sequencing input was gut tissue. V is TRBV5-1 and J is TRBJ2-1; D is possibly TRBD1 or TRBD2 (7 bases each). The source of this sequence is a boy younger than 18 with severe ulcerative colitis. The CDR3 region has the DNA TGCGCCAGCAGCTTGTTCAGGGGGGGAAAGAGAGTGGAGGAGCAGTTCTTC. Its translation: CASSLFRGGKRVEEQFF.